The 7 T cell receptor beta chains below were found in one sample sequenced in a study of cytomegalovirus exposure and HLA in healthy donors. Primers for the PCR totalled 60 Vbeta and 13 Jbeta. Here immunoSEQ multiplex PCR was the method, and the copy in TCRdb shows in-frame clones only, minus some. This table has about 140,000 clones, over 60% appearing once. Sequencing used PBMCs. These receptors originate from a male donor in good health and CMV-seropositive.

This chain uses TRBV5-4 with TRBJ2-1, with D hard to call. The CDR3 covers 15 residues. Germline CDR1 is SGHNT and CDR2 is YYREEE (reference sequence). With 0 bases removed from V and 3 bases from J, the gap between germline ends came to 10 bases. The CDR3 nucleotides are TGTGCCAGCAGCTTGGACTCGGCGGTCTACAATGAGCAGTTCTTC. This encodes CASSLDSAVYNEQFF.

The chain combines TRBV7-9 with TRBJ2-5, with 7 bases lining up with TRBD1. Germline assignment: CDR1 SEHNR and CDR2 FQNEAQ (reference sequence). Unmatched junction bases numbered 4, after V lost 1 base and J lost 2 bases. The CDR3 length is 15 residues. CDR3 in amino acids: CASSLGGQRQETQYF. CDR3 bases: TGTGCCAGCAGCTTAGGGGGACAGCGACAAGAGACCCAGTACTTC.

This clone was picked up a small number of times. This chain joins TRBV29-1 and TRBJ2-6; no firm D call. The germline V and J ends were trimmed by 6 bases and 4 bases, with 13 bases remaining between them. The CDR3 extends over 14 amino acids. CDR1 and CDR2 from the germline V gene are SQVTM and ANQGSEA. CDR3 DNA: TGCAGCGTGAACCAGGTCGGCGGGGCCAACGTCCTGACTTTC. It encodes CSVNQVGGANVLTF.

This chain links TRBV12-5 with TRBJ2-7; D is undetermined. V lost 1 base and J lost 2, with 9 bases in between. This CDR3 has 14 residues. CDR1 LGHNT and CDR2 FRNRAP come from the germline V gene. CDR3 in amino acids: CASGLAAVPYEQYF. In DNA form, the CDR3 reads TGTGCTAGTGGTTTGGCTGCAGTCCCCTACGAGCAGTACTTC.

Here the CDR3 reads CASSYSETGETQYF. CDR3 nucleotide sequence: TGTGCCAGCAGTTACTCGGAGACAGGGGAGACCCAGTACTTC. The chain couples TRBV6-6 to TRBJ2-5; 7 bases agree with TRBD1. There are 14 residues in the CDR3. Germline CDR1 reads MNHNY; CDR2 reads SVGAGI (reference sequence). V lost 0 bases, J lost 5 bases, and 3 bases stayed unmatched.

The CDR3 DNA reads TGTGCCAGCAGTTACTCATACTATACGCAGAATGAAAAACTGTTTTTT. This translates into CASSYSYYTQNEKLFF. The gene calls are TRBV6-5 and TRBJ1-4; D remains ambiguous. Germline V lookup: CDR1 MNHEY, CDR2 SVGAGI. The CDR3 has 16 amino acids. The ends were cut back, 0 bases at V and 5 bases at J, with 13 bases in the middle.

The gene calls are TRBV19 and TRBJ2-3, with 10 bases aligning to TRBD2. This CDR3 contains 17 residues. Germline V gene lookup returns CDR1 LNHDA and CDR2 SQIVND (reference sequence). The junction had 14 bases not matched to a gene; V was cut back by 5 bases and J by 6 bases. CDR3 nucleotides: TGTGCCAGTAGTGTACCGGGACTAGCGCGATCGTTGGATACGCAGTATTTT. Amino acids: CASSVPGLARSLDTQYF.